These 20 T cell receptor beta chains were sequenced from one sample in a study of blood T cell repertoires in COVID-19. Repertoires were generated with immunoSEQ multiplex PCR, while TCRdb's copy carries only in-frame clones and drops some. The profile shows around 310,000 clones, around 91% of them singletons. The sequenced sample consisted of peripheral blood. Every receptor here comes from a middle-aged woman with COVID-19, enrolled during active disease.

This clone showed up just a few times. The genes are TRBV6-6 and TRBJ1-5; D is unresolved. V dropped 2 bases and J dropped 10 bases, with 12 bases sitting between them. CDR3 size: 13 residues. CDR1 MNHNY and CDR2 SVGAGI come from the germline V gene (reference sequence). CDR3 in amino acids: CASSYRAGAPQHF. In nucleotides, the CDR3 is TGTGCCAGCAGTTACAGGGCGGGCGCACCCCAGCATTTT.

The CDR3, as DNA: TGTGCCAGCAGCCTTACCCCGGGACAGGGTCTCAACGAGCAGTACTTC. Its translation is CASSLTPGQGLNEQYF. The V and J genes are TRBV5-6 and TRBJ2-7; 9 bases fit TRBD1. CDR1 is SGHDT, CDR2 YYEEEE, per germline. V shed 4 bases and J 5 bases; nucleotides not matched to a gene: 13. The CDR3 is 16 amino acids.

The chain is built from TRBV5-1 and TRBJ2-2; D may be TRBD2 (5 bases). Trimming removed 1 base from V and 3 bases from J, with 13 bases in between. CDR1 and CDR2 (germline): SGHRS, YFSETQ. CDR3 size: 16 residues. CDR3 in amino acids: CASSLIVVGDTGELFF. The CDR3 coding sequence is TGCGCCAGCAGCTTGATTGTGGTCGGGGACACCGGGGAGCTGTTTTTT.

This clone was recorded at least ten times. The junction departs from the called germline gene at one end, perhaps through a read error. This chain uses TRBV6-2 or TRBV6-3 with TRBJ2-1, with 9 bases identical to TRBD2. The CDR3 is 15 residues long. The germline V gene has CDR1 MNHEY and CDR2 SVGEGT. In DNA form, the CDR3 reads TGTGCCAGCAGTTCGGTAGCGGGGGATTACAGTGAGCAGTTCTTC. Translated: CASSSVAGDYSEQFF.

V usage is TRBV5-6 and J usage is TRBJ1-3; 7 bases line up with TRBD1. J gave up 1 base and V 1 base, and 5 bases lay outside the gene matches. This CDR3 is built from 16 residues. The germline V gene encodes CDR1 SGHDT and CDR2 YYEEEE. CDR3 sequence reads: CASSLQSTGSGNTIYF. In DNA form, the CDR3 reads TGTGCCAGCAGCTTGCAATCGACAGGGTCTGGAAACACCATATATTTT.

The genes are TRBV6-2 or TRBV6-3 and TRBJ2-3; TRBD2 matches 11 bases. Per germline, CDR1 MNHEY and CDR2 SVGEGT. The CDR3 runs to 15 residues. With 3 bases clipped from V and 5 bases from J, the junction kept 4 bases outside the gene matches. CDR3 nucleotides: TGTGCCAGCAGTTATATCACTAGCGGGGGAGATACGCAGTATTTT. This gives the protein CASSYITSGGDTQYF.

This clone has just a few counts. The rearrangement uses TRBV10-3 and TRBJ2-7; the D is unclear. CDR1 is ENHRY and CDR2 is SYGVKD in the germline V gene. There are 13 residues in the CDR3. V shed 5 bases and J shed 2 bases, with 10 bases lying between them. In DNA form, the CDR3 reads TGTGCCATCAGTAACACAGTACCCTACGAGCAGTACTTC. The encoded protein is CAISNTVPYEQYF.

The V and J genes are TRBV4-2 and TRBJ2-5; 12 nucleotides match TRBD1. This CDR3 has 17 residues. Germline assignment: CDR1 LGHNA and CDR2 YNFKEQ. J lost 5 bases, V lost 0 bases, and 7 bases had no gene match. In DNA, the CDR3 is TGTGCCAGCAGCCAAGAATGGGACAGGGGGCTGGGGGAGACCCAGTACTTC. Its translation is CASSQEWDRGLGETQYF.

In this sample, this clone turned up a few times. The CDR3 DNA follows: TGTGCCAGTAGGTCAGGGTATCCCGGGGAGCTGTTTTTT. Amino acids: CASRSGYPGELFF. The rearrangement links TRBV19 to TRBJ2-2; D might be TRBD1 (5 bases). The V end was cut by 6 bases, the J end by 6 bases, with 11 bases between. From germline, CDR1 is LNHDA and CDR2 SQIVND (reference sequence). CDR3 length equals 13 residues.

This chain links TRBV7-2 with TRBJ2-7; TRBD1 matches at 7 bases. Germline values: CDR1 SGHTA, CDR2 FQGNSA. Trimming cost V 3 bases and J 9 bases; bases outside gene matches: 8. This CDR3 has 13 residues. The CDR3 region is CASSLATGASQYF. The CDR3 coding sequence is TGTGCCAGCAGCTTGGCAACAGGGGCGTCGCAGTACTTC.

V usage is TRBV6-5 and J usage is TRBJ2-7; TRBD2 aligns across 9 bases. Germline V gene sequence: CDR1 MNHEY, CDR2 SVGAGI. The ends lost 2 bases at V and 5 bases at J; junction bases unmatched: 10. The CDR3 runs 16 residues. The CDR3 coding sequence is TGTGCCAGCAGTTACCGTAGGAGCGGGAGGTCCCACGAGCAGTACTTC. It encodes CASSYRRSGRSHEQYF.

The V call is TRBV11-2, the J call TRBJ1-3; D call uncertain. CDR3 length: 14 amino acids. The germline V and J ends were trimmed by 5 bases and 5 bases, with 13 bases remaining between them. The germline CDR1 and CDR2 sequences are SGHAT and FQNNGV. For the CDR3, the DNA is TGTGCCAGCAGCCAAGACATGGGCCGAAACACCATATATTTT. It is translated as CASSQDMGRNTIYF.

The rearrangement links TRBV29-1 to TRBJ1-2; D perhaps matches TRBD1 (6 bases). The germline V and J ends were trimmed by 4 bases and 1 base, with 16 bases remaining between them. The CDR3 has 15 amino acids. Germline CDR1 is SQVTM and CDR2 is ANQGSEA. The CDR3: CSVALPGDLNYGYTF. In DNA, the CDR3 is TGCAGCGTTGCGCTACCAGGGGACCTTAACTATGGCTACACCTTC.

The CDR3 DNA reads as TGTGCCAGTAGTACCTCCGGGGGGACTAACTATGGCTACACCTTC. Translation gives CASSTSGGTNYGYTF. This chain links TRBV19 with TRBJ1-2, with a weak D call TRBD1 (5 bases). The CDR3 extends over 15 amino acids. The germline gives CDR1 LNHDA, CDR2 SQIVND (reference sequence). V was trimmed by 4 bases and J by 0 bases, leaving 12 bases between them.

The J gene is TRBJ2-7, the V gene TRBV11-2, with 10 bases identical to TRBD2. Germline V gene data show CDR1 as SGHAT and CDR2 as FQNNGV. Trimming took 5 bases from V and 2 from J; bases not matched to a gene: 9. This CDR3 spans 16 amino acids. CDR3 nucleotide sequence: TGTGCCAGCAGCCTCCTAGCGGGGGCGATACCCTACGAGCAGTACTTC. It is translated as CASSLLAGAIPYEQYF.

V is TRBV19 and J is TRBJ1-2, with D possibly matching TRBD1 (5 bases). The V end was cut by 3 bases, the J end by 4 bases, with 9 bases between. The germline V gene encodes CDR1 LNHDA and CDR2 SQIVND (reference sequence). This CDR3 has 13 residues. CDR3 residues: CASSIPTVYGYTF. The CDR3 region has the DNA TGTGCCAGTAGTATCCCGACAGTCTATGGCTACACCTTC.

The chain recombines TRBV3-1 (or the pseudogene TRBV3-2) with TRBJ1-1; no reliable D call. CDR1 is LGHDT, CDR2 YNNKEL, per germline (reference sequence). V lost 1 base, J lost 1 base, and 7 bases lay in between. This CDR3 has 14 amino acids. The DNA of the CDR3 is TGTGCCAGCAGCCAAGCACCAGGGAACACTGAAGCTTTCTTT. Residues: CASSQAPGNTEAFF.

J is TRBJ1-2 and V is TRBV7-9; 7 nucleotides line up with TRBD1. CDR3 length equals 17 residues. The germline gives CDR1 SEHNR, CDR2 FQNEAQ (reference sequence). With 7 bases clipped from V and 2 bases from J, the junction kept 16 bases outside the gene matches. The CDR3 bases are TGTGCCAGCAACAACCCGACAGGGTTGGTGTACAACTATGGCTACACCTTC. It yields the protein CASNNPTGLVYNYGYTF.

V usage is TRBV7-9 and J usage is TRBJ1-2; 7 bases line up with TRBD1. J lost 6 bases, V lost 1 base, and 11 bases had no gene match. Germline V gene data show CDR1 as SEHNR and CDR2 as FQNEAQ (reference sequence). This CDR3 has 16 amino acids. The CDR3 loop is CASSLGGLTGRDGYTF. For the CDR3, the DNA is TGTGCCAGCAGCTTAGGGGGGTTGACAGGGAGAGATGGCTACACCTTC.

CDR3 residues: CSGGRAQETQYF. CDR3 nucleotide sequence: TGCAGCGGCGGCAGGGCCCAAGAGACCCAGTACTTC. The V call is TRBV29-1, the J call TRBJ2-5; D is possibly TRBD1 (5 bases). Germline loops: CDR1 SQVTM, CDR2 ANQGSEA. CDR3 size: 12 residues. Trimming removed 7 bases at V and 1 base at J, with 10 bases between. Supplemented by reference TRBV29-1 and TRBJ2-5, the full variable domain reads SAVISQKPSRDICQRGTSLTIQCQVDSQVTMMFWYRQQPGQSLTLIATANQGSEATYESGFVIDKFPISRPNLTFSTLTVSNMSPEDSSIYLCSGGRAQETQYFGPGTRLLVL.